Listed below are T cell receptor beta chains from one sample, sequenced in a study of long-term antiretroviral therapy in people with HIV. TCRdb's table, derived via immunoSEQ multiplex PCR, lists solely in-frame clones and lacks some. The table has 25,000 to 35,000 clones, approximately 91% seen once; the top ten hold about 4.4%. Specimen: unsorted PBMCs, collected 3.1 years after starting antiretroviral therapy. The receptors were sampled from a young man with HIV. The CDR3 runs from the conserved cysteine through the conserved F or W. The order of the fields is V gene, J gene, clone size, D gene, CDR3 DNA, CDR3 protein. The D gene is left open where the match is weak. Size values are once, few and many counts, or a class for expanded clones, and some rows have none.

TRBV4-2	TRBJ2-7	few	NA	TGTGCCAGCAGCCAAGATCCAGCGGGCGTCGGCCACGAGCAGTACTTC	CASSQDPAGVGHEQYF
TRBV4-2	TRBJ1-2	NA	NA	TGTGCCAGCAGCCGTATAATCCGGGGCAGGGGAGTTGATGGCTACACCTTC	CASSRIIRGRGVDGYTF
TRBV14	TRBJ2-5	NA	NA	TGTGCCAGCAGCCAGGAAGAGGGGTGGATTGGAGAGACCCAGTACTTC	CASSQEEGWIGETQYF
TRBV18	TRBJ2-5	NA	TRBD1	TGTGCCAGCTCACTCCTCGGAACAGGGGGTTTGGAGACCCAGTACTTC	CASSLLGTGGLETQYF
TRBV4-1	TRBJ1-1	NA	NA	TGCGCCAGCAGCTACGGTGTAGGGAACACTGAAGCTTTCTTT	CASSYGVGNTEAFF
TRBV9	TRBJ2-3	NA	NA	TGTGCCAGCAGCGTAGAGCCAGATACGCAGTATTTT	CASSVEPDTQYF
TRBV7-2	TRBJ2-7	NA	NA	TGTGCCAGCAGCTTAGCGGCGGAGAACTCCTACGAGCAGTACTTC	CASSLAAENSYEQYF
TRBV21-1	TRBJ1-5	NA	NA	TGTGCCAGCAGCAAAGGCGGGTCACAGGGGATCGATCAGCCCCAGCATTTT	CASSKGGSQGIDQPQHF
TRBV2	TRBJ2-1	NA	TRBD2	TGTGCCAGCAGAGAAGCGGGGGAGTACAATGAGCAGTTCTTC	CASREAGEYNEQFF
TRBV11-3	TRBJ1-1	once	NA	TGTGCCAGCAGCTCAGGGTTCAGTATGAACACTGAAGCTTTCTTT	CASSSGFSMNTEAFF
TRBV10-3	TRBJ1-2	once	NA	TGTGCCATCAGTGGACAAAGGGGAGATGGCTACACCTTC	CAISGQRGDGYTF
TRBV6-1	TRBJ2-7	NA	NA	TGTGCCAGCAGCGGGGTGGGGGCTTACTACGAGCAGTACTTC	CASSGVGAYYEQYF
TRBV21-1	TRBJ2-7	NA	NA	TGTGCCAGCAGCGGCCGAGGACAGGGATTGCGCGAGCAGTACTTC	CASSGRGQGLREQYF
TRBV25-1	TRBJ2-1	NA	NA	TGTGCCAGCAGTCCAGGAAATGAGCAGTTCTTC	CASSPGNEQFF
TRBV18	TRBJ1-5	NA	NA	TGTGCCAGCTCACCAAGAGCTCCTGGGTCCAATCAGCCCCAGCATTTT	CASSPRAPGSNQPQHF
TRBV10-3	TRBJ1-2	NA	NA	TGTGCCATCAGTACCCGGACAGACGGCATCTATGGCTACACCTTC	CAISTRTDGIYGYTF
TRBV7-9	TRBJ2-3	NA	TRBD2	TGTGCCAGCAGACGACTAGCGGATACGCAGTATTTT	CASRRLADTQYF
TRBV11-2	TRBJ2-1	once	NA	TGTGCCAGCAGCTGGGTAAGGCGGGGAAATGAGCAGTTCTTC	CASSWVRRGNEQFF
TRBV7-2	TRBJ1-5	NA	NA	TGTGCCAGCAGCTTACTCGGGACGGGGGCCAATCAGCCCCAGCATTTT	CASSLLGTGANQPQHF
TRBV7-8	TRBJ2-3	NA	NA	TGTGCCAGCAGCTTAGGGGCAGCCGCGCAGTATTTT	CASSLGAAAQYF
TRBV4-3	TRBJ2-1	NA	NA	TGCGCCAGCAGCCAAGGCAGGTATTCCTACAATGAGCAGTTCTTC	CASSQGRYSYNEQFF
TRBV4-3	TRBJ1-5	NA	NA	TGCGCCAGCAGCACTCGCGTTGGGGACTATCAGCCCCAGCATTTT	CASSTRVGDYQPQHF
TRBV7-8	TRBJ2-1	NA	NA	TGTGCCAGCAGCTTAATTACGCCCAGCTCCTACAATGAGCAGTTCTTC	CASSLITPSSYNEQFF
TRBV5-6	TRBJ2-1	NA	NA	TGTGCCAGCAGCAACCGGGACACGGCTGAGCAGTTCTTC	CASSNRDTAEQFF
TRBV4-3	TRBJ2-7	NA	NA	TGCGCCAGCAGCCAAGAAAGGGGCGGAACCTACGAGCAGTACTTC	CASSQERGGTYEQYF
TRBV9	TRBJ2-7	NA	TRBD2	TGTGCCAGCAGCGTAGGTGCGGGAGGCACCTACGAGCAGTACTTC	CASSVGAGGTYEQYF
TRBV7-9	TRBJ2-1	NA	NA	TGTGCCAGCAGCTTCGAGTCCTACAATGAGCAGTTCTTC	CASSFESYNEQFF
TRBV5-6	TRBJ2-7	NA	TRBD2	TGTGCCAGCAGCGAGACTAGCGCCGCCTACGAGCAGTACTTC	CASSETSAAYEQYF
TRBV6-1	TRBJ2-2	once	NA	TGTGCCAGCAGTGAAGACCGGGTCACATGGGCCGGGGAGCTGTTTTTT	CASSEDRVTWAGELFF
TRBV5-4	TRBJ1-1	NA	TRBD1	TGTGCCAGCAGCGGGGGGGGACAGGCCGTTTTAGCTTTCTTT	CASSGGGQAVLAFF
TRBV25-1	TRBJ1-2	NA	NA	TGTGCCAGCACTACAGGGATGGATGGCTACACCTTC	CASTTGMDGYTF
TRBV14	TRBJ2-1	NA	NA	TGTGCCAGCAGCCAAGACCCTCTGCGGACTACCACCTACAATGAGCAGTTCTTC	CASSQDPLRTTTYNEQFF
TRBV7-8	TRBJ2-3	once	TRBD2	TGTGCCAGCAGCCCGACTAGCGGGGGGGCTGATACGCAGTATTTT	CASSPTSGGADTQYF
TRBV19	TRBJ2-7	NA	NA	TGTGCCAGTAGCCCAACAGGGAGAGACGAGCAGTACTTC	CASSPTGRDEQYF
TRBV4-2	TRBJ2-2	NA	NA	TGTGCCAGCAGCCCCCTGCAGGGAGACACCGGGGAGCTGTTTTTT	CASSPLQGDTGELFF
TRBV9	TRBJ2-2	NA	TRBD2	TGTGCCAGCAGCGTAGAGGGACTAGGTGACACCGGGGAGCTGTTTTTT	CASSVEGLGDTGELFF
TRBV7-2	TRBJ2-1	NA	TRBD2	TGTGCCAGCAGCTCGGGGGGGTCCCGCTCCTACAATGAGCAGTTCTTC	CASSSGGSRSYNEQFF
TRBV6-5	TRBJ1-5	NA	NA	TGTGCCAGCAGTTACTGGTTGACGGAGAATCAGCCCCAGCATTTT	CASSYWLTENQPQHF
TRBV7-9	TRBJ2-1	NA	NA	TGTGCCAGCAGGCGAGGGGGTAGCGTGGATGAGCAGTTCTTC	CASRRGGSVDEQFF
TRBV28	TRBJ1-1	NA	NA	TGTGCCAGCAGTTTCGCCGATACTGAAGCTTTCTTT	CASSFADTEAFF
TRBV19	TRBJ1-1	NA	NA	TGTGCCAGTAGTACTCCATTATCGAACACTGAAGCTTTCTTT	CASSTPLSNTEAFF
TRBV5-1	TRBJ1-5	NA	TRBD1	TGCGCCAGCAGTCCGGGGGACAGAACTCAGCCCCAGCATTTT	CASSPGDRTQPQHF
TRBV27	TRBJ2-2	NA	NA	TGTGCCAGCAGTTTATTTCTCTTCAGGGGGGGCACCGGGGAGCTGTTTTTT	CASSLFLFRGGTGELFF
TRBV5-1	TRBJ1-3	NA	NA	TGCGCCAGCAGCTTGGGTGGGGGCGACTCTGGAAACACCATATATTTT	CASSLGGGDSGNTIYF
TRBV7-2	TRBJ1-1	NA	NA	TGTGCCAGCAGCTTCGCAGGGGAGAACACTGAAGCTTTCTTT	CASSFAGENTEAFF